This TCR beta chain originates from a study of cytomegalovirus exposure and HLA in healthy donors. Germline V gene data show CDR1 as SGHRS and CDR2 as YFSETQ. Trimming took off 4 bases at V and 5 bases at J, with 21 bases between the two ends. This CDR3 region has 17 residues. Primers: 60 Vbeta forward and 13 Jbeta reverse. Method: immunoSEQ multiplex PCR; TCRdb's copy keeps in-frame clones and lacks some. The profile covers 72,000 or so clones, with about 61% appearing a single time and roughly 3% taken by the ten largest. The sequence was collected from a woman between 45 and 60 years old in good health and CMV-seronegative. J is TRBJ2-2 and V is TRBV5-1; D ambiguous. Sequencing used PBMCs. Here the CDR3 DNA reads TGCGCCAGCAGCCCGCGTTTTAGTTCCTCGAGGACCGGGGAGCTGTTTTTT. It codes for CASSPRFSSSRTGELFF.